Listed below are T cell receptor beta chains from one sample, sequenced in a study of cytomegalovirus exposure and HLA in healthy donors. TCRdb keeps only in-frame clones here, not all; method: immunoSEQ multiplex PCR. The sample includes around 64,000 clones, over 75% of them seen just once. The sequenced sample was PBMCs. These receptors were obtained from a female donor in good health and CMV-seronegative. Both conserved end residues are part of each CDR3. Fields, in order: V gene, J gene, D gene, CDR3 DNA, CDR3 protein. The D gene is left open where the match is weak.

TRBV7-2,TRBJ1-5,TRBD1,TGTGCCAGCAGCCGTCTCCCGGGACAGGGCAACAATCAGCCCCAGCATTTT,CASSRLPGQGNNQPQHF
TRBV18,TRBJ1-4,.,TGTGCCAGCTCACCTGAGTCCCCGGGTTATAATGAAAAACTGTTTTTT,CASSPESPGYNEKLFF
TRBV2,TRBJ2-2,.,TGTGCCAGCAGAGTGACAGGCGCGAACACCGGGGAGCTGTTTTTT,CASRVTGANTGELFF
TRBV6-5,TRBJ1-2,TRBD1,TGTGCCAGCACCCGGGACAGGGGGGATGGCTACACCTTC,CASTRDRGDGYTF
TRBV7-9,TRBJ1-4,.,TGTGCCAGCAGCCAGAGGGCTGCAACTAATGAAAAACTGTTTTTT,CASSQRAATNEKLFF
TRBV11-2,TRBJ2-4,.,TGTGCCAGCAGCTCGCGGGACTCCCTAGCCAAAAACATTCAGTACTTC,CASSSRDSLAKNIQYF
TRBV2,TRBJ1-1,.,TGTGCCAGCAGTGCCACAGTCGTTGAAGCTTTCTTT,CASSATVVEAFF
TRBV19,TRBJ1-1,TRBD1,TGTGCCAGTAGTATATCGACAGGGTCGGGGAACACTGAAGCTTTCTTT,CASSISTGSGNTEAFF
TRBV6-6,TRBJ2-5,TRBD2,TGTGCCAGCAGTACCTCCGGGACTAGCGGGCAAGAGACCCAGTACTTC,CASSTSGTSGQETQYF
TRBV30,TRBJ1-5,TRBD1,TGTGCCTGGAGTGTGGGGACAGGGGTACATCAGCCCCAGCATTTT,CAWSVGTGVHQPQHF
TRBV18,TRBJ2-7,TRBD2,TGTGCCAGCTCCCCCCGGGGGGTCTCCTACGAGCAGTACTTC,CASSPRGVSYEQYF
TRBV4-2,TRBJ1-2,.,TGTGCCAGCAGCCAAGCGGTACTTGGGAGTACTGATGGCTACACCTTC,CASSQAVLGSTDGYTF
TRBV7-6,TRBJ2-1,.,TGTGCCAGCAGCTTAGGGTCTGGTTTCAGCGATTATGGGCAGTTCTTC,CASSLGSGFSDYGQFF
TRBV29-1,TRBJ1-2,.,TGCAGCGTTGACGATGGGCAGGGCCTATATGGCTACACCTTC,CSVDDGQGLYGYTF
TRBV19,TRBJ2-1,.,TGTGCCAGTAGTTCTCTCGGAGGCGATGAGCAGTTCTTC,CASSSLGGDEQFF